The clone carrying this TCR delta chain showed up many times. A far larger clone is only one base removed, so a read error is likely. Other DNA sequences of this sample code for an identical CDR3. Vgamma9/Vdelta2+ and Vdelta2-negative gammadelta T cells were flow-sorted from PBMC for bulk sequencing. This entry is derived from a study of γδ T cells in repeated Plasmodium falciparum infection. In the study overall: Malian repertoires were sampled cross-sectionally without transmission and longitudinally through febrile malaria.

The CDR3 loop spans 14 amino acids. CDR1 and CDR2 from the germline V gene are GEAIGNYY and EKD. TCRdb repeated clone calling on the multiplex PCR reads with CATT. The table records approximately 53,000 delta-chain clones, 1.7% of them present only once. The chain combines TRDV2 with TRDJ1; no definite D call. The TCR was taken from a pool of human donors (malaria-infected and uninfected, not separated). The sequencing input was gamma-delta T cells from blood. CDR3 nucleotide sequence: TGTGCTTGTGACGCCCTGCCAGACACCGATAAACTCATCTTT. Amino acid sequence: CACDALPDTDKLIF.